The rows below give T cell receptor beta chains drawn from one sample of a study of cytomegalovirus exposure and HLA in healthy donors. The assay was immunoSEQ multiplex PCR, and TCRdb's table has in-frame clones only and misses some. The sample records fewer than 150,000 clones, around 68% being singletons. The sample comprised PBMCs. Source of these receptors: a woman in her 50s in good health and CMV-seropositive. CDR3s include the opening cysteine and the closing phenylalanine or tryptophan. Fields, in order: clone size, J gene, D gene, V gene, CDR3 DNA, CDR3 protein. The D gene is left open where the match is weak. For some rows the clone size is stated as once, few or many, or as a class when expanded; others skip it.

>NA|TRBJ2-1|NA|TRBV6-6
TGTGCCAGCAGTCCGGGCAATGAGCAGTTCTTC
CASSPGNEQFF
>few|TRBJ2-3|NA|TRBV30
TGTGCCTGGAGTAAGGAGCCAGATACGCAGTATTTT
CAWSKEPDTQYF
>NA|TRBJ2-7|TRBD1|TRBV10-3
TGTGCCATCAGTGAGTCCATACAGGGGGCCCTCTTC
CAISESIQGALF
>few|TRBJ2-3|TRBD1|TRBV19
TGTGCCAGTAAGACAGGGAGCACAGATACGCAGTATTTT
CASKTGSTDTQYF
>few|TRBJ1-5|NA|TRBV2
TGTGCCAGCAGGGACGACAGCAATAGCAATCAGCCCCAGCATTTT
CASRDDSNSNQPQHF
>NA|TRBJ2-7|NA|TRBV30
TGTGCCTGGAGTGCCCCAGGTTTGGCCTTCATCTACGAGCAGTACTTC
CAWSAPGLAFIYEQYF
>NA|TRBJ1-1|TRBD1|TRBV5-1
TGCGCCAGCAGCTTTCCTCCGACAGGGAAGAACACTGAAGCTTTCTTT
CASSFPPTGKNTEAFF
>NA|TRBJ1-4|NA|TRBV30
TGTGCCTGGAGTACAGGCCGCCTTGGACTGTTTTTT
CAWSTGRLGLFF
>NA|TRBJ2-5|TRBD1|TRBV4-3
TGCGCCAGCAGCCCCGGACAGGGGGAGACCCAGTACTTC
CASSPGQGETQYF
>NA|TRBJ2-4|NA|TRBV5-1
TGCGCCAGCAGCTTGACAGGGACGAAGTCCAAAAACATTCAGTACTTC
CASSLTGTKSKNIQYF
>NA|TRBJ1-3|TRBD1|TRBV6-1
TGTGCCAGCAGAGGGGCAGGGGGAAGAGGAAACACCATATATTTT
CASRGAGGRGNTIYF
>few|TRBJ1-1|TRBD1|TRBV10-3
TGTGCCATCAGTGCCCCGGGACAGGGCACTGAAGCTTTCTTT
CAISAPGQGTEAFF
>few|TRBJ2-7|NA|TRBV30
TGTGCCTGGAGTGAAGCAGGGATCACCTACGAGCAGTACTTC
CAWSEAGITYEQYF
>few|TRBJ2-5|NA|TRBV5-4
TGTGCCAGCAGCTTGGACAGCACTCAAGAGACCCAGTACTTC
CASSLDSTQETQYF
>NA|TRBJ1-2|TRBD1|TRBV14
TGTGCCAGCAGCCAATTAATAGGGGGCGACGACTATGGCTACACCTTC
CASSQLIGGDDYGYTF
>NA|TRBJ2-3|NA|TRBV7-2
TGTGCCAGCAGCTCCCCGTCTAGCACAGATACGCAGTATTTT
CASSSPSSTDTQYF
>NA|TRBJ1-6|TRBD1|TRBV5-1
TGCGCCAGCAGCCAACAGGGGCTCAATTCACCCCTCCACTTT
CASSQQGLNSPLHF
>NA|TRBJ2-7|TRBD2|TRBV28
TGTGCCAGCAGTTTCGGGGGGGACGAGCAGTACTTC
CASSFGGDEQYF
>NA|TRBJ1-5|TRBD1|TRBV6-4
TGTGCCAGCGGTGCCAGGGGGTATGCTAATCAGCCCCAGCATTTT
CASGARGYANQPQHF